The 32 T cell receptor beta chains below were found in one sample sequenced in a study of T-cell memory formation after mild COVID-19 (dated by TCRdb to 2020 to 2022). Libraries were made using 5' RACE. The run used an Illumina NovaSeq 6000. TCRdb passed the public sequencing reads through fastp at Q25 and MiXCR, retaining productive beta sequences. Each entry is one CDR3 protein sequence, shown with its most common DNA and genes. The sample table shows 540,000 or so distinct CDR3 sequences, and roughly 22% are seen once. Jointly, the top ten make up under 15% of the sample. The sequencing input was PBMCs or a T cell subset sorted from them (not recorded which). These receptors were collected from an adult woman who had mild COVID-19 (a few samples of this study predate the infection). The sample titles of this study are shuffled in the database, so cell type and time point are left out; the donor was told from shared clones.

This clonotype was observed a handful of times. The chain recombines TRBV19 with TRBJ2-7, with 9 bases that match TRBD1. The germline gives CDR1 LNHDA, CDR2 SQIVND (reference sequence). Germline trimming cut 9 bases from V and 7 bases from J; bases unmatched to any gene: 13. This CDR3 is built from 14 residues. CDR3 in amino acids: CASSPGTGYVEQYF. The CDR3 region has the DNA TGTGCCAGCTCTCCCGGGACAGGGTACGTTGAGCAGTACTTC.

This clonotype was seen ten or more times. The J gene is TRBJ2-2, the V gene TRBV11-3; TRBD2 aligns across 12 bases. Germline CDR1 is SGHNT and CDR2 is YENEEA. The ends lost 5 bases at V and 1 base at J; junction bases unmatched: 5. The CDR3 length is 17 residues. The CDR3 reads CASSRGLAGLNTGELFF. The CDR3 bases are TGTGCCAGCAGCCGCGGACTAGCGGGACTGAACACCGGGGAGCTGTTTTTT.

The CDR3 protein is CASSLELAGMDTQYF. The CDR3 DNA is TGCGCCAGCAGCTTGGAATTAGCGGGAATGGATACGCAGTATTTT. V gene TRBV5-1 combines with J gene TRBJ2-3; 8 bases map to TRBD2. Looked up from germline, CDR1 is SGHRS and CDR2 is YFSETQ. This CDR3 contains 15 residues. Germline trimming cut 0 bases from V and 6 bases from J; bases unmatched to any gene: 6.

This clonotype was detected ten times or more. J is TRBJ2-3 and V is TRBV29-1, with TRBD2 identical over 7 bases. The CDR3 runs to 14 residues. Germline CDR1 SQVTM, CDR2 ANQGSEA. V lost 3 bases to trimming and J lost 5 bases; unmatched junction nucleotides: 8. In nucleotides, the CDR3 is TGCAGCGTTGAGGCGGGAGTGGATGGAGATACGCAGTATTTT. Translation: CSVEAGVDGDTQYF.

This clonotype was recorded a few times. The V and J genes are TRBV5-5 and TRBJ2-7, with D hard to call. Germline V lookup: CDR1 SGHKS, CDR2 YYEKEE (reference sequence). V was pared by 4 bases and J by 1 base, with 9 bases between. This CDR3 contains 13 residues. This CDR3 is CASSAAPSYEQYF. CDR3 nucleotide sequence: TGTGCCAGCAGCGCCGCCCCTTCCTACGAGCAGTACTTC.

This clonotype occurred a few times. The CDR3: CASSPEAGRSDIQYF. CDR3 nucleotide sequence: TGTGCCAGCTCACCCGAGGCGGGGCGGAGTGACATTCAGTACTTC. The chain uses TRBV18 and TRBJ2-4; TRBD2 might be the D (6 bases). Trimming removed 3 bases from V and 8 bases from J, with 17 bases in between. Per germline, CDR1 KGHSH and CDR2 LQKENI. The CDR3 sequence is 15 residues long.

This clonotype was found a few times. V usage is TRBV5-1 and J usage is TRBJ2-7; D is undetermined. The CDR3 has 15 residues. CDR1 SGHRS and CDR2 YFSETQ come from the germline V gene. The V end lost 4 bases, the J end lost 2 bases, and 16 bases lay between the germline ends. CDR3 protein: CASSPDGLSPYEQYF. In DNA, the CDR3 is TGCGCCAGCAGCCCGGACGGATTAAGTCCCTACGAGCAGTACTTC.

The gene calls are TRBV5-4 and TRBJ1-2; tentatively, D is TRBD1 (6 bases). CDR3 length equals 14 residues. Looked up from germline, CDR1 is SGHNT and CDR2 is YYREEE (reference sequence). V shed 4 bases and J shed 0 bases, with 10 bases lying between them. CDR3 in amino acids: CASSARGTNYGYTF. The CDR3 nucleotides read TGTGCCAGCAGCGCCAGGGGTACTAACTATGGCTACACCTTC.

The chain combines TRBV29-1 with TRBJ2-3; D unresolved. The CDR3 is 15 amino acids. The germline V gene encodes CDR1 SQVTM and CDR2 ANQGSEA. The ends were cut back, 4 bases at V and 0 bases at J, with 14 bases in the middle. CDR3 bases: TGCAGCGTTGGTGTGAGTGGTGCTAGCACAGATACGCAGTATTTT. Protein sequence: CSVGVSGASTDTQYF.

This clonotype was seen more than once but under ten times. This sequence joins TRBV12-3 or TRBV12-4 and TRBJ2-1; no firm D call. V shed 6 bases and J shed 9 bases, with 15 bases lying between them. The CDR3 spans 13 residues. The CDR3 DNA is TGTGCCAGCAGACGCTATGCGGTCTCTGAGCAGTTCTTC. Amino acids: CASRRYAVSEQFF.

This clonotype appeared a single time. V usage is TRBV20-1 and J usage is TRBJ2-5; TRBD1 aligns across 8 bases. This CDR3 has 15 residues. The junction had 6 bases not matched to a gene; V was cut back by 0 bases and J by 3 bases. CDR1 and CDR2 from the germline V gene are DFQATT and SNEGSKA (reference sequence). CDR3 loop: CSAREIGTGKETQYF. The CDR3 nucleotides are TGCAGTGCTAGAGAAATCGGGACAGGAAAAGAGACCCAGTACTTC.

V usage is TRBV15 and J usage is TRBJ2-6, with D uncertain. V lost 3 bases to trimming and J lost 0 bases, with 12 bases between them. The germline CDR1 and CDR2 sequences are LNHNV and YYDKDF (reference sequence). The CDR3 runs to 17 residues. In DNA form, the CDR3 reads TGTGCCACCAGCAGGGCTGCGAAAGTCTCTGGGGCCAACGTCCTGACTTTC. Residues: CATSRAAKVSGANVLTF.

The chain has TRBV5-1 and TRBJ1-2, with no clear D. The V gene's germline CDR1 is SGHRS and CDR2 YFSETQ. Trimming left V 4 bases short and J 3 bases short, with 10 bases between. CDR3 length: 13 residues. DNA for the CDR3: TGCGCCAGCAGCCCCAGGACTCACTATGGCTACACCTTC. Its translation is CASSPRTHYGYTF. Supplemented by reference TRBV5-1 and TRBJ1-2, the full variable domain reads KAGVTQTPRYLIKTRGQQVTLSCSPISGHRSVSWYQQTPGQGLQFLFEYFSETQRNKGNFPGRFSGRQFSNSRSEMNVSTLELGDSALYLCASSPRTHYGYTFGSGTRLTVV.

The chain joins TRBV7-9 to TRBJ2-7; 7 nucleotides agree with TRBD1. The CDR3 consists of 15 residues. V lost 5 bases, J lost 0 bases, and 7 bases stayed unmatched. Germline lookup yields CDR1 SEHNR and CDR2 FQNEAQ (reference sequence). This chain's CDR3 is CASSQAGQVSYEQYF. The CDR3, as DNA: TGTGCCAGCAGCCAGGCCGGACAGGTCTCCTACGAGCAGTACTTC.

V and J are TRBV12-3 or TRBV12-4 and TRBJ2-5, with 7 bases that match TRBD1. The J segment lost 3 bases and the V segment lost 5 bases, leaving 15 bases of the junction unmatched. The CDR3 sequence is 17 residues long. This CDR3 is CASSPGLFTGVKETQYF. The CDR3, as DNA: TGTGCCAGCAGTCCGGGGTTATTTACAGGGGTGAAAGAGACCCAGTACTTC.

This clonotype was recorded a few times. The gene calls are TRBV5-5 and TRBJ1-1; unclear D gene. The CDR3 runs to 15 residues. Germline CDR1 reads SGHKS; CDR2 reads YYEKEE (reference sequence). Deletions cut 1 base from V and 5 bases from J, with 15 bases between. The CDR3 nucleotides read TGTGCCAGCAGCTTGATTTTACAGCTAAAGACTGAAGCTTTCTTT. Translation gives CASSLILQLKTEAFF.

The chain joins TRBV7-8 to TRBJ1-1; 8 nucleotides agree with TRBD1. CDR1 and CDR2 from the germline V gene are SGHVS and FQNEAQ. V lost 5 bases, J lost 4 bases, and 18 bases stayed unmatched. The CDR3 sequence is 18 residues long. CDR3 coding DNA: TGTGCCAGCAGCCCCCCGTTAGTCCTACAGGGGGGGGGCACTGAAGCTTTCTTT. Translating gives CASSPPLVLQGGGTEAFF.

This clonotype has at least ten counts. V and J are TRBV2 and TRBJ2-7; D might be TRBD1 (6 bases). CDR3 length: 17 amino acids. V was pared by 4 bases and J by 0 bases, with 19 bases between. Germline V gene sequence: CDR1 SNHLY, CDR2 FYNNEI. CDR3 protein: CASSGDFDRPASYEQYF. The DNA for the CDR3 is TGTGCCAGCAGTGGAGACTTCGACAGGCCCGCCTCCTACGAGCAGTACTTC.

The chain employs TRBV7-9 and TRBJ2-3; D is ambiguous. The germline V gene encodes CDR1 SEHNR and CDR2 FQNEAQ (reference sequence). V was cut by 4 bases and J by 2 bases, with 7 bases left in between. This CDR3 has 13 amino acids. Here the CDR3 DNA reads TGTGCCAGCAGCTGGACCGCCACAGATACGCAGTATTTT. It translates to CASSWTATDTQYF.

The rearrangement uses TRBV15 and TRBJ2-3; possibly TRBD1 for D (7 bases). The germline V gene encodes CDR1 LNHNV and CDR2 YYDKDF (reference sequence). CDR3 length equals 14 residues. Trimming left V 5 bases short and J 2 bases short, with 11 bases between. The chain's CDR3 is CATSWRGPTDTQYF. In nucleotides, the CDR3 is TGTGCCACCAGCTGGAGGGGGCCCACAGATACGCAGTATTTT.

The DNA of the CDR3 is TGTGCCATCAGTGGGGGTTCAGGGACTAGAGGGTACGAGCAGTACTTC. As protein: CAISGGSGTRGYEQYF. The chain uses TRBV10-3 and TRBJ2-7; 8 bases line up with TRBD2. V dropped 4 bases and J dropped 4; count of bases not matched to a gene: 12. Germline CDR1 and CDR2: ENHRY and SYGVKD. The CDR3 is made up of 16 amino acids.

V usage is TRBV12-3 or TRBV12-4 and J usage is TRBJ2-7; D is unresolved. V was shortened by 6 bases and J by 0 bases, with 9 bases between the two germline ends. The CDR3 contains 13 residues. CDR3 loop: CASRISSSYEQYF. CDR3 bases: TGTGCCAGCAGGATCAGTAGCTCCTACGAGCAGTACTTC.

Only a few counts were recorded for this clonotype. This chain joins TRBV6-5 and TRBJ2-7, with 10 positions matching TRBD2. The germline V gene has CDR1 MNHEY and CDR2 SVGAGI. The CDR3 spans 16 residues. Trimming removed 1 base from V and 3 bases from J; junction bases left unmatched: 6. The CDR3 nucleotides read TGTGCCAGCAGTTACTTGGCTAGCGGGGGAGTCTACGAGCAGTACTTC. Protein product: CASSYLASGGVYEQYF.

The chain recombines TRBV7-3 with TRBJ2-2; TRBD2 might be the D (5 bases). Germline CDR1 SGHTA, CDR2 FQGTGA. Trimming cost V 3 bases and J 5 bases, with 7 bases left between them. The CDR3 consists of 13 residues. CDR3 coding DNA: TGTGCCAGCAGCTTCGAGGGTACCGGGGAGCTGTTTTTT. Its protein product is CASSFEGTGELFF.

The rearrangement joins TRBV4-3 to TRBJ2-1, with D hard to call. There are 13 residues in the CDR3. CDR1 and CDR2 (germline): LGHNA, YSLEER. Trimming removed 0 bases at V and 12 bases at J, with 12 bases between. CDR3: CASSQEMDYGQFF. The CDR3 region has the DNA TGCGCCAGCAGCCAAGAAATGGATTACGGGCAGTTCTTC.

Concerning this clonotype: The junction differs from germline at one of its ends, possibly a read error. The chain couples TRBV7-6 to TRBJ2-3; 8 bases are a match to TRBD2. The CDR3 is 15 amino acids. In germline, CDR1 is SGHVS, CDR2 FNYEAQ. This CDR3 is CASRLAGRSTDTQYF. The CDR3 DNA follows: TGTGCCAGCAGATTAGCGGGGAGGAGCACAGATACGCAGTATTTT.

This clonotype was picked up many times. The gene calls are TRBV2 and TRBJ2-1, with TRBD2 matching 10 bases. The junction had 7 bases not matched to a gene; V was cut back by 4 bases and J by 7 bases. Germline V gene sequence: CDR1 SNHLY, CDR2 FYNNEI. There are 15 residues in the CDR3. This CDR3 reads CASSVGLAGVNEQFF. The CDR3 DNA reads TGTGCCAGCAGTGTTGGTCTAGCGGGAGTTAATGAGCAGTTCTTC.

The CDR3 DNA sequence: TGCAGTGCTAGTTTTGCGGGAGACGAGCAGTACTTC. It translates to CSASFAGDEQYF. The chain joins TRBV20-1 to TRBJ2-7, with 7 nucleotides matching TRBD2. Per the germline V gene, CDR1 is DFQATT and CDR2 is SNEGSKA (reference sequence). The V gene end was trimmed by 3 bases and the J gene end by 5 bases; junction bases not matched to a gene: 4. This CDR3 has 12 amino acids.

Only a few counts were recorded for this clonotype. This chain joins TRBV7-9 and TRBJ1-6; D uncertain. The V end was cut by 5 bases, the J end by 16 bases, with 15 bases between. The CDR3 has 12 amino acids. Germline V lookup: CDR1 SEHNR, CDR2 FQNEAQ (reference sequence). Here the CDR3 reads CASSHRELRLHF. CDR3 bases: TGTGCCAGCAGCCATAGAGAACTCCGGCTCCACTTT.

The V call is TRBV7-9, the J call TRBJ2-2; D is unresolved. The V end lost 6 bases, the J end lost 4 bases, and 12 bases lay between the germline ends. The CDR3 runs to 14 residues. The germline gives CDR1 SEHNR, CDR2 FQNEAQ (reference sequence). The CDR3 DNA is TGTGCCAGCAGACTTTCAGGAACCACCGGGGAGCTGTTTTTT. Translation: CASRLSGTTGELFF.

This clonotype showed up just a few times. The CDR3 bases are TGTGCCAGCAGCTTTCCGGGACAGGGAGGTGATCGGGCTAGCGGGGGCAAAACCCATGAGCAGTTCTTC. This encodes CASSFPGQGGDRASGGKTHEQFF. The rearrangement uses TRBV5-5 and TRBJ2-1; D may be TRBD2 (10 bases). The CDR3 is made up of 23 amino acids. Germline values: CDR1 SGHKS, CDR2 YYEKEE (reference sequence). Trimming took 2 bases from V and 8 from J, leaving 41 bases between them.

This clonotype has only a few counts. The genes are TRBV24-1 and TRBJ2-2; D is uncertain. CDR1 KGHDR and CDR2 SFDVKD come from the germline V gene. This CDR3 spans 15 amino acids. Deletions cut 9 bases from V and 1 base from J, with 14 bases between. The CDR3 DNA reads TGTGCCACCGCCCAGGCCTTACTGAACACCGGGGAGCTGTTTTTT. It codes for CATAQALLNTGELFF.